Listed below are T cell receptor beta chains from one sample, sequenced in a study of PD-1 blockade in classical Hodgkin lymphoma. The assay was immunoSEQ multiplex PCR, and TCRdb's table has in-frame clones only and misses some. The sample lists roughly 7,100 clones; 80% were seen once. Sequencing was performed on CD4+ T cells from blood, taken at baseline. The receptors shown here come from a human donor with classical Hodgkin lymphoma. CDR3s include the opening cysteine and the closing phenylalanine or tryptophan. The D gene is left open where the match is weak.

>TRBJ2-7|TRBD1|TRBV10-1
CASSDPGTGVYEQYF
>TRBJ1-2|TRBD1|TRBV13
CASSLGLFSTGGQVGYTF
>TRBJ1-3|NA|TRBV5-4
CASSLAGGNTIYF
>TRBJ1-2|TRBD1|TRBV7-6
CASSLPPSDREGGYTF
>TRBJ2-2|TRBD1|TRBV6-5
CASRLRGQGTGELFF
>TRBJ1-2|NA|TRBV20-1
CSASGPGGYTF
>TRBJ2-5|TRBD1|TRBV10-3
CAIGTGVQETQYF
>TRBJ2-2|NA|TRBV19
CASSIDTGLANTGELFF
>TRBJ1-2|NA|TRBV6-5
CASSYDSRPRTYGYTF
>TRBJ2-6|NA|TRBV10-2
CASGAGTLVSGANVLTF
>TRBJ2-5|NA|TRBV27
CASRGHLQETQYF
>TRBJ1-2|NA|TRBV7-9
CASSLPQGNYGYTF
>TRBJ2-2|TRBD1|TRBV19
CASRSTGDTGELFF
>TRBJ1-4|NA|TRBV2
CASRTDATNEKLFF
>TRBJ1-5|NA|TRBV15
CATSREAGNQPQHF
>TRBJ1-3|NA|TRBV6-5
CASSGPFGTIYF
>TRBJ1-2|TRBD1|TRBV5-8
CASSPREQGAYGYTF
>TRBJ2-5|TRBD1|TRBV30
CAWSVGQGAQYF
>TRBJ2-1|TRBD2|TRBV19
CASSPLAGDYNEQFF
>TRBJ2-1|NA|TRBV5-1
CASSLGGGGSYNEQFF
>TRBJ2-2|NA|TRBV19
CASSLRTPTPGELFF
>TRBJ2-7|TRBD2|TRBV11-2
CASRPRTSGSGEQYF
>TRBJ2-7|TRBD2|TRBV5-5
CASRGLAENLVGEQYF
>TRBJ2-6|NA|TRBV27
CASSLWGYGANVLTF
>TRBJ1-2|NA|TRBV10-2
CASSDGGGYYGYTF
>TRBJ1-6|NA|TRBV28
CASSLLDLYNSPLHF
>TRBJ1-6|TRBD1|TRBV5-5
CASSYAGTANSPLHF
>TRBJ1-2|NA|TRBV2
CASRGVTGQLDGYTF
>TRBJ1-6|TRBD1|TRBV2
CASSDIQGAGNSPLHF
>TRBJ1-4|NA|TRBV30
CAWSVGGPNEKLFF
>TRBJ1-6|TRBD1|TRBV5-6
CASSLFGTGGSPLHF
>TRBJ2-2|NA|TRBV7-2
CASSKTGTGNTGELFF
>TRBJ2-1|TRBD2|TRBV7-2
CASSSSGVRARVHYNEQFF
>TRBJ1-2|TRBD1|TRBV6-1
CASSVRGTALLANYGYTF
>TRBJ1-1|NA|TRBV6-5
CASSRDGRSNTEAFF
>TRBJ1-5|TRBD1|TRBV7-8
CASSLTGDPNQPQHF
>TRBJ2-2|NA|TRBV11-2
CASSLLGELFF
>TRBJ2-3|NA|TRBV5-1
CASSLIEVTDTQYF
>TRBJ1-2|NA|TRBV28
CASSASGGDANYGYTF
>TRBJ2-4|TRBD2|TRBV28
CASSTSSGRKFLAKNIQYF
>TRBJ2-5|NA|TRBV25-1
CASSEGIRRGDQETQYF
>TRBJ2-7|TRBD1|TRBV7-2
CASSQGAGGTYEQYF
>TRBJ2-7|NA|TRBV18
CASSPAEYEQYF
>TRBJ1-5|NA|TRBV30
CAWRQTGNQPQHF
>TRBJ1-1|NA|TRBV6-5
CASSYGVGPGETEAFF
>TRBJ2-3|NA|TRBV7-6
CASSRDPHRPDTQYF
>TRBJ1-6|NA|TRBV18
CATTAGSNSPLHF
>TRBJ1-6|TRBD1|TRBV7-2
CASRRMDRGNSPLHF
>TRBJ1-2|NA|TRBV5-5
CASSFREPNYGYTF
>TRBJ2-5|NA|TRBV5-1
CASSLAGVFKQETQYF
>TRBJ2-2|TRBD2|TRBV5-1
CASSPGTKNTGELFF
>TRBJ1-1|NA|TRBV5-6
CASSLGPNTEAFF
>TRBJ1-5|TRBD1|TRBV18
CASSPTGAGNQPQHF
>TRBJ1-5|NA|TRBV19
CASSLHGAQPQHF
>TRBJ1-2|NA|TRBV19
CASSNVGVTYGYTF
>TRBJ1-2|NA|TRBV19
CASTSDRYYGYTF
>TRBJ2-5|NA|TRBV20-1
CSARGPGTQYF
>TRBJ2-3|NA|TRBV11-1
CASSSYLVVRTDTQYF